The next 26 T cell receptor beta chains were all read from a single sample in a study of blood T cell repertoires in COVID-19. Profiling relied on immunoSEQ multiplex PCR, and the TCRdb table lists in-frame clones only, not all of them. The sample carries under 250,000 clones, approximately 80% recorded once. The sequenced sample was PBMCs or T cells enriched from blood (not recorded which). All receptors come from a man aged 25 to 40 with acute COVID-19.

CDR3 bases: TGTGCCAGCAGCCCCACGACAGTGGGGCACTATGGCTACACCTTC. Translation gives CASSPTTVGHYGYTF. The chain is built from TRBV11-2 and TRBJ1-2; the D gene is possibly TRBD1 (5 bases). Germline V gives CDR1 SGHAT, CDR2 FQNNGV. Trimming pared 5 bases from V and 3 bases from J, leaving 16 bases between. The CDR3 has 15 amino acids.

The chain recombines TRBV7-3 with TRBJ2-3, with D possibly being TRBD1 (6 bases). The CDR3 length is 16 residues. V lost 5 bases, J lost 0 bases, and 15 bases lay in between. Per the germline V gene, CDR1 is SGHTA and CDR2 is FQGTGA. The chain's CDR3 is CASSPTGFGSTDTQYF. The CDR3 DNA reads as TGTGCCAGCAGCCCTACAGGGTTTGGGAGCACAGATACGCAGTATTTT.

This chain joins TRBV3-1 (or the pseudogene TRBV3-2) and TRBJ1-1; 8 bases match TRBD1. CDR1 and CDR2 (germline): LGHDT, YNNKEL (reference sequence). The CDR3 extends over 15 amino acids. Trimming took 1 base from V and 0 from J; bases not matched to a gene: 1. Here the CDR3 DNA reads TGTGCCAGCAGCCAAGGACAGGGGCTGAACACTGAAGCTTTCTTT. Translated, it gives CASSQGQGLNTEAFF.

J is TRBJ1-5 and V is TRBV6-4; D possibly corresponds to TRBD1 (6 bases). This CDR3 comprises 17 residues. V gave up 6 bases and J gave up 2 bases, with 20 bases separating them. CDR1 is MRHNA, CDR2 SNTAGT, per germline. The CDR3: CASRGQLLMLGNQPQHF. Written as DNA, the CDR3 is TGTGCCAGCAGAGGACAGTTGTTGATGTTGGGCAATCAGCCCCAGCATTTT.

The CDR3, as DNA: TGCGCCAGCAGCCAAGATAGAGGTAGCGGGGGATCGCAGTTCTTC. It yields the protein CASSQDRGSGGSQFF. The chain uses TRBV4-1 and TRBJ2-1, with 9 bases identical to TRBD2. The J segment lost 12 bases and the V segment lost 0 bases, leaving 9 bases of the junction unmatched. The germline V gene encodes CDR1 MGHRA and CDR2 YSYEKL. The CDR3 contains 15 residues.

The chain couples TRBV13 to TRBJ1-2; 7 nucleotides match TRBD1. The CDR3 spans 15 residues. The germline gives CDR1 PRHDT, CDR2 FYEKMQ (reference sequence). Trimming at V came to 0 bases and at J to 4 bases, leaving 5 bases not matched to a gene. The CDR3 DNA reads TGTGCCAGCAGCTTAGGTACAGGGGTTGGCTATGGCTACACCTTC. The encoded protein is CASSLGTGVGYGYTF.

The CDR3 reads CASSVKGGDDYGYTF. The CDR3, as DNA: TGTGCCAGCAGCGTAAAAGGGGGCGACGACTATGGCTACACCTTC. The V gene is TRBV9, the J gene TRBJ1-2, with 7 bases matching TRBD1. From germline, CDR1 is SGDLS and CDR2 YYNGEE. After removal of 1 base from V and 3 bases from J, the junction contained 6 bases not matched to a gene. The length of the CDR3 is 15 residues.

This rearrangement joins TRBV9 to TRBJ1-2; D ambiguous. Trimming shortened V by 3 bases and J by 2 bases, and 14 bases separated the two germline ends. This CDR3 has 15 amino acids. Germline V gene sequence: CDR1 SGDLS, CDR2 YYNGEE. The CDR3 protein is CASSASVRENYGYTF. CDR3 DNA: TGTGCCAGCAGCGCATCGGTTAGGGAGAACTATGGCTACACCTTC.

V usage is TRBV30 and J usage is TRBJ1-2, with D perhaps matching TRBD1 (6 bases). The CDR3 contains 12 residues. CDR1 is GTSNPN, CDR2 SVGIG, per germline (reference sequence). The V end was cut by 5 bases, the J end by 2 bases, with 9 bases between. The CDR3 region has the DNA TGTGCCTGGGGACAGATAAACTATGGCTACACCTTC. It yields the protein CAWGQINYGYTF.

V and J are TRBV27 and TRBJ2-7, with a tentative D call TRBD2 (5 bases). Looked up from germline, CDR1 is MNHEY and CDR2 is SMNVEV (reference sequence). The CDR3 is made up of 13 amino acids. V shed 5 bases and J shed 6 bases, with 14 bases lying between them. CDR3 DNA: TGTGCCAGCAGTCCCGCCCCGGGGAGCGAGCAGTACTTC. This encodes CASSPAPGSEQYF.

In DNA, the CDR3 is TGTGCCAGCAGCTCAGGACTAGCGGGGGCGGTAGGCACAGATACGCAGTATTTT. It yields the protein CASSSGLAGAVGTDTQYF. This chain uses TRBV7-6 with TRBJ2-3; 13 nucleotides agree with TRBD2. The J segment lost 1 base and the V segment lost 4 bases, leaving 8 bases of the junction unmatched. The germline gives CDR1 SGHVS, CDR2 FNYEAQ. The CDR3 consists of 18 residues.

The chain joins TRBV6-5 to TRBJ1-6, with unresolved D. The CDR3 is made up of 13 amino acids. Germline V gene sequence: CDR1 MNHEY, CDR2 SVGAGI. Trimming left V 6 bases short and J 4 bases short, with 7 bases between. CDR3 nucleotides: TGTGCCAGCAGAGATGAGTATAATTCACCCCTCCACTTT. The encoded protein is CASRDEYNSPLHF.

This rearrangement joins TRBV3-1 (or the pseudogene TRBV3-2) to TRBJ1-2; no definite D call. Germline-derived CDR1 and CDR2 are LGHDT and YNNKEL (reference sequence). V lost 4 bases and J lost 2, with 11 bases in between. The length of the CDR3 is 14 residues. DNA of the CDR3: TGTGCCAGCAGCCTTTGGTCGGTAAACTATGGCTACACCTTC. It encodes CASSLWSVNYGYTF.

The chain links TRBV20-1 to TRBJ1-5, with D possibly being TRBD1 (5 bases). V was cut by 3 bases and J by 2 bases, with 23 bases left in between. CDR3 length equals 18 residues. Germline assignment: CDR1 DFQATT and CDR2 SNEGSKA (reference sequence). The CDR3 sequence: CSASPSGGSYRGNQPQHF. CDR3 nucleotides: TGCAGTGCTAGTCCAAGCGGGGGGTCGTATCGGGGCAATCAGCCCCAGCATTTT.

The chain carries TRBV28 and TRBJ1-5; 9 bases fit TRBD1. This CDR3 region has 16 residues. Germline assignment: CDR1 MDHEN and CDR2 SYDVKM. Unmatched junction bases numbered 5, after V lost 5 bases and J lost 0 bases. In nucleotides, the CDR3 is TGTGCCAGCAGTCCCGGGACAGGGAATAGCAATCAGCCCCAGCATTTT. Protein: CASSPGTGNSNQPQHF.

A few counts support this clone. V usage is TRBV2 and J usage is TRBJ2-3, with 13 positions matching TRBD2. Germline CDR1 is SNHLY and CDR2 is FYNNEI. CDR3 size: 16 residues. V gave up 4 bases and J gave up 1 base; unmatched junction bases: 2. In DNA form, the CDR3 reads TGTGCCAGCAGTGTCGGGACTAGCGGGGGCACAGATACGCAGTATTTT. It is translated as CASSVGTSGGTDTQYF. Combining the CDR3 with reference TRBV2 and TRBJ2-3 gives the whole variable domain EPEVTQTPSHQVTQMGQEVILRCVPISNHLYFYWYRQILGQKVEFLVSFYNNEISEKSEIFDDQFSVERPDGSNFTLKIRSTKLEDSAMYFCASSVGTSGGTDTQYFGPGTRLTVL.

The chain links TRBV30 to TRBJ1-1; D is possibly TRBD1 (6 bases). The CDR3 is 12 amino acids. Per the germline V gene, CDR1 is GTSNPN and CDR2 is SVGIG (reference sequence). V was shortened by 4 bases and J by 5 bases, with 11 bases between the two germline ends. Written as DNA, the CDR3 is TGTGCCTGGACCGGGGGGGCGACTGAAGCTTTCTTT. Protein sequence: CAWTGGATEAFF.

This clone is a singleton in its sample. Here the CDR3 DNA reads TGCGCCAGCAGTGAGGGCGGTAATCAGCCCCAGCATTTT. Its translation: CASSEGGNQPQHF. This rearrangement joins TRBV10-1 to TRBJ1-5; D not certain. V was shortened by 2 bases and J by 4 bases, with 6 bases between the two germline ends. Germline CDR1 is WNHNN and CDR2 is SYGVQD (reference sequence). This CDR3 is 13 amino acids long.

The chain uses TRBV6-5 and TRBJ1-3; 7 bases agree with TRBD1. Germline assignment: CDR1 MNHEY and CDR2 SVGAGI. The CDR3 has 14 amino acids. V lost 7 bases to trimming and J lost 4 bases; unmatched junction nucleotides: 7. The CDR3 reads CASNQGVKGNTIYF. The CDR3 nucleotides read TGTGCCAGCAATCAGGGGGTTAAAGGAAACACCATATATTTT.

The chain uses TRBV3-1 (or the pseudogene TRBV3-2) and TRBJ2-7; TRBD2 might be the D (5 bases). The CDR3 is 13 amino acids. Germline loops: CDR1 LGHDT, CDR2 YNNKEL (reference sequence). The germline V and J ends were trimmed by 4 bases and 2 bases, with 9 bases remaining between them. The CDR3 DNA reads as TGTGCCAGCAGCCCGGACTTTCCCTACGAGCAGTACTTC. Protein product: CASSPDFPYEQYF.

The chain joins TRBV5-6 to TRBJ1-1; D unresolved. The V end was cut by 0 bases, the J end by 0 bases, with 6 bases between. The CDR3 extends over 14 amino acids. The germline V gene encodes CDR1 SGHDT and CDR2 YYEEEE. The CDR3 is CASSLGALNTEAFF. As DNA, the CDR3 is TGTGCCAGCAGCTTGGGAGCCTTGAACACTGAAGCTTTCTTT.

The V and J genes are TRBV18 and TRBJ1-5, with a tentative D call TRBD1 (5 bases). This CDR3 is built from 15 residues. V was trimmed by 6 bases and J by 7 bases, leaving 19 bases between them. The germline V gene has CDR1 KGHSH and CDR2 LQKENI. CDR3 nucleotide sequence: TGTGCCAGCTCGTTTATTGGGGCAGTGGACCAGCCCCAGCATTTT. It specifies CASSFIGAVDQPQHF.

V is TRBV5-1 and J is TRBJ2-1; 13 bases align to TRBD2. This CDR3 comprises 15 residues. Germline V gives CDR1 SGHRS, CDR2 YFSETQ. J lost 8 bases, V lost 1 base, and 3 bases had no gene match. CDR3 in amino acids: CASSLTSGGADEQFF. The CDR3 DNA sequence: TGCGCCAGCAGCTTGACTAGCGGGGGGGCAGATGAGCAGTTCTTC.

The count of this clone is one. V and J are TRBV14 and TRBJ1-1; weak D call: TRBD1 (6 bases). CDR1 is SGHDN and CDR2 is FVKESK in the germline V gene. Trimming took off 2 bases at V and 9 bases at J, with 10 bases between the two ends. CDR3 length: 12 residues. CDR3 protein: CASSQPDRKAFF. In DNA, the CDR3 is TGTGCCAGCAGCCAACCAGACAGGAAAGCTTTCTTT.

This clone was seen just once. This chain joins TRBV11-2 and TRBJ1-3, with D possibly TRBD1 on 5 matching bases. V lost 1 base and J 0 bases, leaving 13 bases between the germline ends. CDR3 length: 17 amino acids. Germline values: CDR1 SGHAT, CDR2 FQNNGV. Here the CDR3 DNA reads TGTGCCAGCAGCTTAGCCTCACAGGAAACCTCTGGAAACACCATATATTTT. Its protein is CASSLASQETSGNTIYF.

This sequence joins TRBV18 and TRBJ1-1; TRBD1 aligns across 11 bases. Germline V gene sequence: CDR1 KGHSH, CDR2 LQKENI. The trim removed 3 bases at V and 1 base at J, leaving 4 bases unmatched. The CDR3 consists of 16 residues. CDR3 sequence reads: CASSPRDRGANTEAFF. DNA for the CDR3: TGTGCCAGCTCACCCCGGGACAGGGGGGCGAACACTGAAGCTTTCTTT.